Listed below are T cell receptor beta chains from one sample, sequenced in a study of Ad26.COV2.S vaccination and SARS-CoV-2 variants. Assay used: immunoSEQ multiplex PCR; TCRdb lists only in-frame clones, some missing. This table holds 300,000 to 450,000 clones, around 84% found once. Material: peripheral blood, obtained in a trial of Ad26.COV2.S vaccine versus placebo. The receptors stem from a person aged 18-60 years who received the Ad26.COV2.S COVID-19 vaccine or a placebo. CDR3s include the opening cysteine and the closing phenylalanine or tryptophan. A D gene is named only where the DNA matches it firmly. Only some rows state a clone size, as once, few, many or a class for expanded clones.

>-|-|TRBV7-6|TRBJ1-5
CASSRTGINQPQHF
TGTGCCAGCAGTCGCACAGGGATCAACCAGCCCCAGCATTTT
>-|-|TRBV5-4|TRBJ1-1
CASSLDTNTEAFF
TGTGCCAGCAGCTTGGATACGAACACTGAAGCTTTCTTT
>-|few|TRBV10-2|TRBJ2-7
CASSELAGYEQYF
TGCGCCAGCAGTGAGTTGGCTGGGTACGAGCAGTACTTC
>-|-|TRBV6-2/TRBV6-3|TRBJ2-2
CASSIGPSTGELFF
TGTGCCAGCAGTATAGGGCCGAGCACCGGGGAGCTGTTTTTT
>-|-|TRBV3-1/TRBV3-2|TRBJ1-1
CASSLGIPGPTRNTEAFF
TGTGCCAGCAGTCTAGGGATACCGGGACCTACCCGGAACACTGAAGCTTTCTTT
>-|-|TRBV12-2|TRBJ2-1
CASREGGRSSYNEQFF
TGTGCAAGTCGCGAAGGGGGGCGGAGCTCCTACAATGAGCAGTTCTTC
>TRBD1|-|TRBV29-1|TRBJ2-5
CSVKAGTGGETQYF
TGCAGCGTGAAGGCCGGGACAGGGGGGGAGACCCAGTACTTC
>-|-|TRBV28|TRBJ1-5
CASSPGTPNQPQHF
TGTGCCAGCAGCCCCGGGACACCGAATCAGCCCCAGCATTTT
>-|-|TRBV27|TRBJ1-3
CASSLSGGRGPGNTIYF
TGTGCCAGCAGTTTATCGGGGGGTCGGGGTCCTGGAAACACCATATATTTT
>-|-|TRBV18|TRBJ1-1
CASSPERGRNTEAFF
TGTGCCAGCTCACCAGAAAGGGGTCGGAACACTGAAGCTTTCTTT
>-|-|TRBV9|TRBJ2-3
CASSVPSGESYTDTQYF
TGTGCCAGCAGCGTACCCTCGGGGGAGAGCTACACAGATACGCAGTATTTT
>TRBD2|-|TRBV27|TRBJ2-1
CASSIRDRTSGGTYNEQFF
TGTGCCAGCAGTATAAGGGATAGGACTAGCGGGGGGACCTACAATGAGCAGTTCTTC
>TRBD2|-|TRBV23-1|TRBJ2-3
CASSRSLRGLAGVVTDTQYF
TGCGCCAGCAGTCGCTCTCTCCGAGGACTAGCGGGAGTCGTCACAGATACGCAGTATTTT
>-|-|TRBV7-9|TRBJ1-1
CASSLRAGENTEAFF
TGTGCCAGCAGCTTAAGGGCGGGGGAGAACACTGAAGCTTTCTTT
>TRBD2|-|TRBV3-1/TRBV3-2|TRBJ2-7
CASSPRRQSGGYEQYF
TGTGCCAGCAGCCCACGTCGTCAGTCGGGGGGCTACGAGCAGTACTTC
>-|-|TRBV6-1|TRBJ1-1
CASSEWGVWGDTEAFF
TGTGCCAGCAGTGAATGGGGGGTCTGGGGGGACACTGAAGCTTTCTTT
>-|-|TRBV18|TRBJ2-5
CASSPLDMYQETQYF
TGTGCCAGCTCACCCCTAGACATGTACCAAGAGACCCAGTACTTC
>TRBD1|many|TRBV6-4|TRBJ2-7
CASRHRGYEQYF
TGTGCCAGCAGACACAGGGGCTACGAGCAGTACTTC
>TRBD1|-|TRBV11-3|TRBJ2-3
CASSLGDRATDTQYF
TGTGCCAGCAGCTTAGGGGACAGGGCCACAGATACGCAGTATTTT
>-|-|TRBV7-9|TRBJ2-7
CASSAAYEQYF
TGTGCCAGCAGCGCAGCCTACGAGCAGTACTTC
>-|once|TRBV28|TRBJ2-3
CASSLTIADTQYF
TGTGCCAGCAGTTTAACCATAGCAGATACGCAGTATTTT
>TRBD1|once|TRBV5-1|TRBJ1-1
CASSLTGAPRGAFF
TGCGCCAGCAGCTTAACAGGGGCTCCTCGGGGAGCTTTCTTT
>TRBD1|-|TRBV19|TRBJ2-1
CASRANTRTGSNEQFF
TGTGCCAGTAGGGCTAATACGCGGACAGGGTCAAATGAGCAGTTCTTC